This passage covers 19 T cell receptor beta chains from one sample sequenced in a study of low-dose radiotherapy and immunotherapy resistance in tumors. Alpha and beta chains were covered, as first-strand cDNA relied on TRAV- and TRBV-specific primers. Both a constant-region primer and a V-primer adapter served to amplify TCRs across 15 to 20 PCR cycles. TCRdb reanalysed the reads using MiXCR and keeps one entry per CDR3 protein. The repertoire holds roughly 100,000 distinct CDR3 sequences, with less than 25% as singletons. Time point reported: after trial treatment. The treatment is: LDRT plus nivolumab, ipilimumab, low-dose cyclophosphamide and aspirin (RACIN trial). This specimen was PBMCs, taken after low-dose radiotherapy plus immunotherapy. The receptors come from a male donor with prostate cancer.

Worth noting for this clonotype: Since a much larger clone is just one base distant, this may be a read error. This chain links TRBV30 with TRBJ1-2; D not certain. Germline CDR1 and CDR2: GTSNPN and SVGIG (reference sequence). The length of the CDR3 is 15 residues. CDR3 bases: TGTGCCTGGAGTGTACGTCGGCGAGGACGCTATGGCTACATCTTC. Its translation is CAWSVRRRGRYGYIF.

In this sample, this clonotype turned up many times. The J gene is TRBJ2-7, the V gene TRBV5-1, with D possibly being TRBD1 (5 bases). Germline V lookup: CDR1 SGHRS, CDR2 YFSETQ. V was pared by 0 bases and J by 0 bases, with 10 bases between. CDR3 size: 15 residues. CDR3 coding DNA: TGCGCCAGCAGCTTGGGGGCTGGACACTCCTACGAGCAGTACTTC. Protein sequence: CASSLGAGHSYEQYF.

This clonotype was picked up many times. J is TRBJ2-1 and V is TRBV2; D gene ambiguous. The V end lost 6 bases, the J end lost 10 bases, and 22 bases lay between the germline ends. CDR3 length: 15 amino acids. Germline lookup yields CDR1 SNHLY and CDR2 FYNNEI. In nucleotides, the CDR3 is TGTGCCAGCAGGGTGGGTGGACGCCCTACCGTGGAGCAGTTCTTC. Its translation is CASRVGGRPTVEQFF.

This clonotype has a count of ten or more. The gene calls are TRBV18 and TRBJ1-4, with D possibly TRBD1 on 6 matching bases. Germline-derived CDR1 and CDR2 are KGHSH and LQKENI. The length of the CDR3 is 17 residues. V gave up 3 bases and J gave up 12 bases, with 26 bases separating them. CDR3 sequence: CASSPRQGSSSLLELFF. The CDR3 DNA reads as TGTGCCAGCTCACCCAGGCAGGGGTCATCGTCGCTGTTAGAACTGTTTTTT.

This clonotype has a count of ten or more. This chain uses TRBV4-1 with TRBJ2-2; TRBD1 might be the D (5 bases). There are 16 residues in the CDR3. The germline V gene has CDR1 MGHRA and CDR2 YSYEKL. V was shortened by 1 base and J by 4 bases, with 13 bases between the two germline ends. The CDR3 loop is CASSQVRGRATGELFF. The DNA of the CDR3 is TGCGCCAGCAGCCAAGTAAGAGGCAGGGCCACCGGGGAGCTGTTTTTT.

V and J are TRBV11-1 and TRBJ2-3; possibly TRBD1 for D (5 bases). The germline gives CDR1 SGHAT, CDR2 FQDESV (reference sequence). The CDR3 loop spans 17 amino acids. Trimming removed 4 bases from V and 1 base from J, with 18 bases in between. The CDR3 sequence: CASSSPRARVRTDTQYF. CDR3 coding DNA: TGTGCCAGCAGCTCCCCGCGAGCCAGGGTCCGCACAGATACGCAGTATTTT.

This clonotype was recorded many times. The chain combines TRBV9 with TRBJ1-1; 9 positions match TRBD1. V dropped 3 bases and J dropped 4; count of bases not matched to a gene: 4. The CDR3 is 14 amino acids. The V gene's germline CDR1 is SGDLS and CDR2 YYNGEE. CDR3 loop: CASSARDRVTEAFF. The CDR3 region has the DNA TGTGCCAGCAGCGCCCGGGACAGGGTCACTGAAGCTTTCTTT. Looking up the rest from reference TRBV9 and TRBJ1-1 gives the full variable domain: DSGVTQTPKHLITATGQRVTLRCSPRSGDLSVYWYQQSLDQGLQFLIQYYNGEERAKGNILERFSAQQFPDLHSELNLSSLELGDSALYFCASSARDRVTEAFFGQGTRLTVV.

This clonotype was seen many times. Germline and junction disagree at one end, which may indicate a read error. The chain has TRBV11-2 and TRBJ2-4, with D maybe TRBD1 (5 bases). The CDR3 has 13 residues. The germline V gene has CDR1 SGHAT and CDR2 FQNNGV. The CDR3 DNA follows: TGTGCCAGCAGCTTAGATCGGTCACAGGACGCGGTCTTC. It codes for CASSLDRSQDAVF.

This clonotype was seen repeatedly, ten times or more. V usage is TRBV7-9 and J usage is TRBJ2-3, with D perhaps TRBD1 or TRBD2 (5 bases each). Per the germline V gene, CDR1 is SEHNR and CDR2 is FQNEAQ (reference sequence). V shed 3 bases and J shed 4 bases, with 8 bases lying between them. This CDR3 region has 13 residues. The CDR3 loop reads CASSFGAADTQYF. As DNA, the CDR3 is TGTGCCAGCAGCTTCGGGGCGGCAGATACGCAGTATTTT.

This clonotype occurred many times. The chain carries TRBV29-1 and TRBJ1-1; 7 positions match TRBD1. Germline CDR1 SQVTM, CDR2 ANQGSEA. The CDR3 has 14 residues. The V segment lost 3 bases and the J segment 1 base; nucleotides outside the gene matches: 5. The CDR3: CSVERGTANTEAFF. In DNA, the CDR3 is TGCAGCGTTGAGCGTGGGACAGCGAACACTGAAGCTTTCTTT.

The CDR3 sequence is CSAEGYTF. CDR3 sequence (DNA): TGCAGTGCAGAGGGTTACACCTTC. This chain uses TRBV20-1 with TRBJ1-2; the D is unclear. V gave up 6 bases and J gave up 11 bases, with 7 bases separating them. The germline V gene has CDR1 DFQATT and CDR2 SNEGSKA (reference sequence). The CDR3 has 8 amino acids.

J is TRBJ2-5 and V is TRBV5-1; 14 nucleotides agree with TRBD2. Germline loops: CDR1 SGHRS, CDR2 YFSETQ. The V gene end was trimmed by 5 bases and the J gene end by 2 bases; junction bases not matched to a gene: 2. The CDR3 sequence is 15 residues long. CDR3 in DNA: TGCGCCAGCAGTTGGACTAGCGGGGGGCAAGAGACCCAGTACTTC. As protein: CASSWTSGGQETQYF.

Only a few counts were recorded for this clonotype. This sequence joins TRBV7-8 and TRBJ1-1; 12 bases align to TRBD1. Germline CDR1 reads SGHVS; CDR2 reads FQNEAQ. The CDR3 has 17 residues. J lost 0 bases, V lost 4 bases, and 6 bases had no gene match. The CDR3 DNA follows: TGTGCCAGCAGCTCCCCGGGACAGGGGGCCCTGAACACTGAAGCTTTCTTT. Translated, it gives CASSSPGQGALNTEAFF.

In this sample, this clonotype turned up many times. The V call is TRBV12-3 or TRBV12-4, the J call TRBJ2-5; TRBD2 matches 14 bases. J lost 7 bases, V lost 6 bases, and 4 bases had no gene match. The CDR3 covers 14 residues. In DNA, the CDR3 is TGTGCCAGCAGCTTGACTAGCGGGGGGGGGACCCAGTACTTC. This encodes CASSLTSGGGTQYF.

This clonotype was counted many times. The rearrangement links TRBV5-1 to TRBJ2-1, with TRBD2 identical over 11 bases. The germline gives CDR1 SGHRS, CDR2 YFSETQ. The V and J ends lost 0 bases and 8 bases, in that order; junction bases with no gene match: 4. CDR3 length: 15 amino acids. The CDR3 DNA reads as TGCGCCAGCAGCTTGGGACTAGCGGGGTACGATGAGCAGTTCTTC. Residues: CASSLGLAGYDEQFF.

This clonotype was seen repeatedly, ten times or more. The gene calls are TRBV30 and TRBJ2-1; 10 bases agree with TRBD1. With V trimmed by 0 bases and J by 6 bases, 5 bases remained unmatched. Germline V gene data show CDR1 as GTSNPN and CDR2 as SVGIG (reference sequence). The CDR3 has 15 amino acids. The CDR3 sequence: CAWSVTGTGVNEQFF. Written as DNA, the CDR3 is TGTGCCTGGAGTGTAACCGGGACAGGGGTCAATGAGCAGTTCTTC.

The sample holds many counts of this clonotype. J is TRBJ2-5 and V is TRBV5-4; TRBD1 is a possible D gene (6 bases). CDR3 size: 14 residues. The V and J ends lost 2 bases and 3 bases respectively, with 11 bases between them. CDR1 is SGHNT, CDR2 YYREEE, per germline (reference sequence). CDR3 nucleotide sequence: TGTGCCAGCAGCTTAAATCCAGGGGAAGAGACCCAGTACTTC. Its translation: CASSLNPGEETQYF.

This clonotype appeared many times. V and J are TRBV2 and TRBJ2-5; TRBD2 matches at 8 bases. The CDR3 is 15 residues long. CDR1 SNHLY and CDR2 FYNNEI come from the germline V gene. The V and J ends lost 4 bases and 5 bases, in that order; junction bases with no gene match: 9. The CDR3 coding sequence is TGTGCCAGCAGTGTCTGGACTAGCACCGCTGAGACCCAGTACTTC. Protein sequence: CASSVWTSTAETQYF.

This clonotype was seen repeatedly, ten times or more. The CDR3 sequence is CASNPTGGQPQHF. The CDR3 DNA reads as TGTGCCAGCAACCCGACAGGAGGGCAGCCCCAGCATTTT. The gene calls are TRBV12-3 or TRBV12-4 and TRBJ1-5; tentatively, D is TRBD1 (6 bases). The V end lost 7 bases, the J end lost 7 bases, and 14 bases lay between the germline ends. The CDR3 totals 13 residues.